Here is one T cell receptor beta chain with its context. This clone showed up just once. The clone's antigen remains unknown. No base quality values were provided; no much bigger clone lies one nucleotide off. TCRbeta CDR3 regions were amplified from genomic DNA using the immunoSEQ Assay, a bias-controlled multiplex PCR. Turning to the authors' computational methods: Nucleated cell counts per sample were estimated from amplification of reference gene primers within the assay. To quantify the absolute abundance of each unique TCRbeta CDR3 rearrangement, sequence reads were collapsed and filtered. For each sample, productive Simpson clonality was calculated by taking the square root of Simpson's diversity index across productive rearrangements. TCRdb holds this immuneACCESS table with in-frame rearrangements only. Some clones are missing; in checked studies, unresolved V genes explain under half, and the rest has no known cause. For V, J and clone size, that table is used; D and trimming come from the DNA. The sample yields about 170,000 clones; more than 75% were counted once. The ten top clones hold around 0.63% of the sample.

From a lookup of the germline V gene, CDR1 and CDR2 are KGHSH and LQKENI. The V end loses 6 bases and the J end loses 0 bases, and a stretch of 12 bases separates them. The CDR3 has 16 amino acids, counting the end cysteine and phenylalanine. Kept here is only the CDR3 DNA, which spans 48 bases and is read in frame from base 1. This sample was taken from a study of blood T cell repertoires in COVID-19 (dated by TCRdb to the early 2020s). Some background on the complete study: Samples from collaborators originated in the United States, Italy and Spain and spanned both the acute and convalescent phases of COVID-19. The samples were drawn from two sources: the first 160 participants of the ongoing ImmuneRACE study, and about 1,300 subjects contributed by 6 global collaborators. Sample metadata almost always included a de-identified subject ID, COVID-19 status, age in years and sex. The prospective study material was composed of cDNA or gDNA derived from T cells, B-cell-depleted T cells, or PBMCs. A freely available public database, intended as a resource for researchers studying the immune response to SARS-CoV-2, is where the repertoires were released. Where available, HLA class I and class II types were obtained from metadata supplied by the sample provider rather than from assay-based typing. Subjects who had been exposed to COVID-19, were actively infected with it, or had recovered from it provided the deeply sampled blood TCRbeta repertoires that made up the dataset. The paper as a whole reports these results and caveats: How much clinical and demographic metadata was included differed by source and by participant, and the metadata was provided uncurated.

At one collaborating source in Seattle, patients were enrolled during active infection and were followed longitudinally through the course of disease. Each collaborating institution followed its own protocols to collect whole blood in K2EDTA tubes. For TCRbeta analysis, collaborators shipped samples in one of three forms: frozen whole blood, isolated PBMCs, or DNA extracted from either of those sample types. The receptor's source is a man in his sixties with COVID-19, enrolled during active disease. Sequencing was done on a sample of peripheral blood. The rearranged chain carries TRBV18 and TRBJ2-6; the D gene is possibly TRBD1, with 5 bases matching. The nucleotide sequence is TGTGCCAGCTCTCCCCCAGGGCACTCTGGGGCCAACGTCCTGACTTTC. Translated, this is CASSPPGHSGANVLTF.